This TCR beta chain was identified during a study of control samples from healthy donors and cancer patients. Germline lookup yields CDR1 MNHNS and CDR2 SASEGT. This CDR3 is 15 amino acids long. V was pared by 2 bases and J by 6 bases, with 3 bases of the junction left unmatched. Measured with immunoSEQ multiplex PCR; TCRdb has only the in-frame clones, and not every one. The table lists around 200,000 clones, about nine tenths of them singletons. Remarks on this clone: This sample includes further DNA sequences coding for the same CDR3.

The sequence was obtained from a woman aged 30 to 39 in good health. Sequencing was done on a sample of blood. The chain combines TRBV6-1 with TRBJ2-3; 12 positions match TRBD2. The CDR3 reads CASSELAGGPDTQYF. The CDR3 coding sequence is TGTGCCAGCAGTGAACTAGCGGGGGGGCCGGATACGCAGTATTTT.